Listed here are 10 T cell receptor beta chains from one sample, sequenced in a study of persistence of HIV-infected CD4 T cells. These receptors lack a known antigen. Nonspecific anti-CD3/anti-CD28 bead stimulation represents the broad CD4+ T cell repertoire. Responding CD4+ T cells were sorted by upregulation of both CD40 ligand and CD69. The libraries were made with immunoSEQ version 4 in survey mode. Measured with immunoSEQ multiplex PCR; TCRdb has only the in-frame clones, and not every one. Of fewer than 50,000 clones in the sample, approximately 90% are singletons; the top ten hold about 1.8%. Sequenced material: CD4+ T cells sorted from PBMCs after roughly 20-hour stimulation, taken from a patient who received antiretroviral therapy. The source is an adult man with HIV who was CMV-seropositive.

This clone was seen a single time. For the CDR3, the DNA is TGCGCCAGCAGCCAAGAATGGGTCAGGTGGGGTATGACAGGGGGCAGGACCACTGAAGCTTTCTTT. It encodes CASSQEWVRWGMTGGRTTEAFF. The V and J genes are TRBV4-1 and TRBJ1-1; 10 bases are a match to TRBD1. The V segment lost 0 bases and the J segment 4 bases; nucleotides outside the gene matches: 23. The CDR3 has 22 residues. Germline V CDR1 and CDR2: MGHRA, YSYEKL.

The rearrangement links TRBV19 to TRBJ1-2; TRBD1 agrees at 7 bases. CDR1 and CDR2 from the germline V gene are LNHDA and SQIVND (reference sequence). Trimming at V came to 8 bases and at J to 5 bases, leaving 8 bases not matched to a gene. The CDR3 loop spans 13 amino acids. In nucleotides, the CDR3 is TGTGCCAGTCGAGGGACAGCGACATATGGCTACACCTTC. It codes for CASRGTATYGYTF.

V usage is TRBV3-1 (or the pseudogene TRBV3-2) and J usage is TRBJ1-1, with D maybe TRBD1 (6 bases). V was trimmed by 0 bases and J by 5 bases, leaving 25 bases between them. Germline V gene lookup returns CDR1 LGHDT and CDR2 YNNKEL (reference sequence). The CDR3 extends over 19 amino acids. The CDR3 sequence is CASSQDSFRGAGIVTEAFF. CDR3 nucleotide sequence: TGTGCCAGCAGCCAAGATTCTTTTAGGGGGGCAGGGATTGTTACTGAAGCTTTCTTT.

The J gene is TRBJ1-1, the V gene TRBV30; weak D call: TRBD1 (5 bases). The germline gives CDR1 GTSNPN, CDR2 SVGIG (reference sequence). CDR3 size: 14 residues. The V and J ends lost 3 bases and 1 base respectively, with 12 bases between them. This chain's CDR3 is CAWRDLGTNTEAFF. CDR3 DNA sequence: TGTGCCTGGAGAGACCTCGGGACGAACACTGAAGCTTTCTTT. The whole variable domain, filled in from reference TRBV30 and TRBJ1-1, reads SQTIHQWPATLVQPVGSPLSLECTVEGTSNPNLYWYRQAAGRGLQLLFYSVGIGQISSEVPQNLSASRPQDRQFILSSKKLLLSDSGFYLCAWRDLGTNTEAFFGQGTRLTVV.

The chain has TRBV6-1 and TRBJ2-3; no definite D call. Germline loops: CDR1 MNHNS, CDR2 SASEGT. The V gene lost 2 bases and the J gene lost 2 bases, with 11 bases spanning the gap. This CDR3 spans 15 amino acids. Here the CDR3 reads CASSETRGNTDTQYF. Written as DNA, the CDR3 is TGTGCCAGCAGTGAAACCCGTGGGAACACAGATACGCAGTATTTT.

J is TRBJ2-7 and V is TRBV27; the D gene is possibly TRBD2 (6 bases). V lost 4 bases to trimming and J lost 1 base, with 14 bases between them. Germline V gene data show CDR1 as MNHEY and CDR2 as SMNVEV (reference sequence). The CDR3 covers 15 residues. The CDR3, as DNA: TGTGCCAGCAGTTCCCTCATCGGAGGGTCCTACGAGCAGTACTTC. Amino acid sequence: CASSSLIGGSYEQYF.

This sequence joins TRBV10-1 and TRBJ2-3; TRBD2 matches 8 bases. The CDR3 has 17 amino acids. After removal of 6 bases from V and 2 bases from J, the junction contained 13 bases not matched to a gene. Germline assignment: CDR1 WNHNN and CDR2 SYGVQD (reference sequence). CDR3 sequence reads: CASRGPSGGGHTDTQYF. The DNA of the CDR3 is TGCGCCAGCAGAGGGCCGAGCGGCGGGGGGCACACAGATACGCAGTATTTT.

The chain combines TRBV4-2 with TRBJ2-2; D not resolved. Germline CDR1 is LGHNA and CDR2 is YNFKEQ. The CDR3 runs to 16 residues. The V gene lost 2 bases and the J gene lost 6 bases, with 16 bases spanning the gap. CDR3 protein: CASSQIRPGGSGELFF. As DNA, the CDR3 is TGTGCCAGCAGCCAAATAAGGCCAGGCGGATCCGGGGAGCTGTTTTTT.

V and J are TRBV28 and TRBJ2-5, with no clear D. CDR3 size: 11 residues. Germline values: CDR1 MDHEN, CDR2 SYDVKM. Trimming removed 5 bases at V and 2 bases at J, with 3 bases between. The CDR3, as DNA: TGTGCCAGCAGTCCACAAGAGACCCAGTACTTC. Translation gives CASSPQETQYF.

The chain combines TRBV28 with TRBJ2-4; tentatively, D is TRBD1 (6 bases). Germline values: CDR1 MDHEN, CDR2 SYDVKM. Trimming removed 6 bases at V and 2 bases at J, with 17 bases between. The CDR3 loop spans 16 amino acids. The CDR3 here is CASSPDGRGTKNIQYF. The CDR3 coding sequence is TGTGCCAGCAGCCCTGACGGCAGGGGAACCAAAAACATTCAGTACTTC.